This T cell receptor (beta chain) emerged from a study of blood T cell repertoires in COVID-19. Study as a whole: Researchers got acute and convalescent COVID-19 samples from the United States, Italy and Spain. T cells, B-cell-depleted T cells, or PBMCs supplied cDNA or gDNA.

Methods used by the authors: Amplification from reference gene primers served as the basis for estimated nucleated cell counts. The protocol was immunoSEQ multiplex PCR, while the TCRdb copy is restricted to in-frame clones and leaves out a portion. That table is the source of V, J and clone size, and D and trimming were worked out from the DNA. The sample includes nearly 55,000 clones, approximately 80% of them seen just once. The sample consisted of peripheral blood. The clonotype comes from a human donor with active or convalescent COVID-19. The donor label of this sample is uncertain.

CDR3 nucleotides: TGTGCCAGCAAGCAGGGAAGAGCCTACGAGCAGTACTTC. It specifies CASKQGRAYEQYF. The chain links TRBV6-5 to TRBJ2-7, with D perhaps TRBD1 (5 bases). V dropped 7 bases and J dropped 2 bases, with 12 bases sitting between them. Germline CDR1 and CDR2: MNHEY and SVGAGI. This CDR3 has 13 residues.